This T cell receptor beta chain was identified in a study of T cell responses to AZD1222 COVID-19 vaccine. Clones were sequenced by immunoSEQ multiplex PCR, and TCRdb holds only the in-frame ones, with some missing. The sample has about 120,000 clones; around 87% are singletons. Trimming shortened V by 0 bases and J by 6 bases, and 10 bases separated the two germline ends. CDR3 length: 13 amino acids. Germline CDR1 is SGHRS and CDR2 is YFSETQ. The rearrangement uses TRBV5-1 and TRBJ2-7; no firm D call. The sequencing here drew on peripheral blood, taken on day 0 of AZD1222 vaccination. This receptor was identified in an adult in good health. CDR3 residues: CASSLDSTGEQYF. CDR3 in DNA: TGCGCCAGCAGCTTGGATTCTACGGGCGAGCAGTACTTC.